The clone carrying this T cell receptor beta chain occurred a few times. The sample's time point: longitudinal time-point 2. Each CDR3 protein gets one entry after TCRdb re-called the 5' RACE reads with MiXCR. The table has 81,000 or so distinct CDR3 sequences, approximately 13% seen once. These data are taken from a study of neurological immune-mediated disorders. V was clipped by 3 bases and J by 1 base; unmatched bases: 4. CDR3 size: 17 residues. CDR1 and CDR2 (germline): SGHRS, YFSETQ. This sequence joins TRBV5-1 and TRBJ2-1; TRBD2 matches 13 bases. The sequence was collected from a female donor with HTLV-1-associated myelopathy (HAM/TSP). Sequenced material: PBMCs. The CDR3: CASSWGLAGKSYNEQFF. The CDR3 region has the DNA TGCGCCAGCAGCTGGGGACTAGCGGGGAAATCCTACAATGAGCAGTTCTTC. Together with reference TRBV5-1 and TRBJ2-1, the CDR3 gives the full variable domain: KAGVTQTPRYLIKTRGQQVTLSCSPISGHRSVSWYQQTPGQGLQFLFEYFSETQRNKGNFPGRFSGRQFSNSRSEMNVSTLELGDSALYLCASSWGLAGKSYNEQFFGPGTRLTVL.